These 16 T cell receptor beta chains share one sample of origin, sequenced in a study of cytomegalovirus exposure and HLA in healthy donors. Primers: 60 Vbeta forward and 13 Jbeta reverse. Profiling relied on immunoSEQ multiplex PCR, and the TCRdb table lists in-frame clones only, not all of them. The sample has 210,000 or so clones, approximately 90% seen once. The source material was PBMCs. These receptors came from a woman between 18 and 30 years old in good health and CMV-seronegative.

The chain employs TRBV6-1 and TRBJ1-4, with D perhaps TRBD1 (5 bases). Trimming removed 1 base from V and 4 bases from J, with 7 bases in between. The CDR3 contains 14 residues. CDR1 is MNHNS and CDR2 is SASEGT in the germline V gene. CDR3 nucleotide sequence: TGTGCCAGCAGTGAAGGGGGCCTTAATGAAAAACTGTTTTTT. It is translated as CASSEGGLNEKLFF.

V usage is TRBV9 and J usage is TRBJ1-2, with 9 bases fitting TRBD1. V was clipped by 3 bases and J by 7 bases; unmatched bases: 4. The length of the CDR3 is 13 residues. Germline V lookup: CDR1 SGDLS, CDR2 YYNGEE. CDR3 nucleotide sequence: TGTGCCAGCAGCGCGGGACAGGGTATTGGCTACACCTTC. This sequence encodes CASSAGQGIGYTF.

The V call is TRBV6-5, the J call TRBJ2-5, with 9 bases fitting TRBD1. The DNA end favors TRBJ2-7, so the J call may be wrong. Germline V gene sequence: CDR1 MNHEY, CDR2 SVGAGI. The CDR3 extends over 14 amino acids. For the CDR3, the DNA is TGTGCCAGCAGTTACGACAGGGGGATCAACGAGCAGTACTTC. It specifies CASSYDRGINEQYF.

J is TRBJ1-2 and V is TRBV20-1, with no clear D. The CDR3 contains 9 residues. Trimming removed 5 bases from V and 8 bases from J, with 6 bases in between. Germline V lookup: CDR1 DFQATT, CDR2 SNEGSKA (reference sequence). The CDR3 nucleotides read TGCAGTGCTGGGAGAGGCTACACCTTC. Translating gives CSAGRGYTF.

This chain connects TRBV10-2 to TRBJ2-2; 7 bases align to TRBD2. The germline CDR1 and CDR2 sequences are WSHSY and SAAADI. The junction had 9 bases not matched to a gene; V was cut back by 10 bases and J by 4 bases. CDR3 length equals 14 residues. Written as DNA, the CDR3 is TGCGCCACCAGGCCTAGCGGATCCACCGGGGAGCTGTTTTTT. Amino acids: CATRPSGSTGELFF.

This chain uses TRBV7-9 with TRBJ1-2, with D maybe TRBD1 (6 bases). This CDR3 is 12 amino acids long. V was pared by 5 bases and J by 8 bases, with 12 bases between. Germline-derived CDR1 and CDR2 are SEHNR and FQNEAQ (reference sequence). The CDR3 DNA reads as TGTGCCAGCAGCACAACAGGGTACGGCTACACCTTC. It specifies CASSTTGYGYTF.

This clone was picked up a small number of times. The V call is TRBV2, the J call TRBJ2-5; tentative D call: TRBD2 (7 bases). Germline values: CDR1 SNHLY, CDR2 FYNNEI. This CDR3 is built from 16 residues. V dropped 4 bases and J dropped 2 bases, with 17 bases sitting between them. Written as DNA, the CDR3 is TGTGCCAGCAGTGCTGGGGCGGGGGCCATACAAGAGACCCAGTACTTC. It yields the protein CASSAGAGAIQETQYF. The whole variable domain, remainder taken from reference TRBV2 and TRBJ2-5, is EPEVTQTPSHQVTQMGQEVILRCVPISNHLYFYWYRQILGQKVEFLVSFYNNEISEKSEIFDDQFSVERPDGSNFTLKIRSTKLEDSAMYFCASSAGAGAIQETQYFGPGTRLLVL.

This clone was recorded only once. The chain employs TRBV15 and TRBJ2-7; TRBD1 is a possible D gene (5 bases). Germline V gene lookup returns CDR1 LNHNV and CDR2 YYDKDF (reference sequence). The length of the CDR3 is 15 residues. Trimming shortened V by 3 bases and J by 0 bases, and 12 bases separated the two germline ends. CDR3 sequence (DNA): TGTGCCACCAGCAGCCTGACAGAGATCTCCTACGAGCAGTACTTC. The encoded protein is CATSSLTEISYEQYF.

The V call is TRBV10-3, the J call TRBJ2-2; 12 nucleotides align to TRBD1. Trimming took 4 bases from V and 6 from J; bases not matched to a gene: 3. Germline values: CDR1 ENHRY, CDR2 SYGVKD. This CDR3 is 15 amino acids long. CDR3 sequence (DNA): TGTGCCATCAGTGCGGGGACAGGGGGCTCCGGGGAGCTGTTTTTT. This gives the protein CAISAGTGGSGELFF.

CDR3 residues: CSVEAPGHVETQYF. The CDR3 bases are TGCAGCGTTGAAGCTCCGGGACATGTAGAGACCCAGTACTTC. V and J are TRBV29-1 and TRBJ2-5; possibly TRBD1 for D (6 bases). The CDR3 has 14 amino acids. Germline CDR1 is SQVTM and CDR2 is ANQGSEA. Trimming took 1 base from V and 4 from J, leaving 13 bases between them.

J is TRBJ1-1 and V is TRBV4-1; no firm D call. The CDR3 covers 12 residues. Per germline, CDR1 MGHRA and CDR2 YSYEKL. V was shortened by 4 bases and J by 5 bases, with 8 bases between the two germline ends. CDR3 amino acids: CASSLTRTEAFF. DNA of the CDR3: TGCGCCAGCAGCCTAACCCGGACTGAAGCTTTCTTT.

This clone was observed a handful of times. The chain carries TRBV5-8 and TRBJ2-5; 7 bases align to TRBD1. Per the germline V gene, CDR1 is SGHTS and CDR2 is YDEGEE. V trimming: 4 bases; J trimming: 5 bases; junction bases outside the gene matches: 8. The CDR3 runs to 14 residues. This chain's CDR3 is CASSRPGGSETQYF. The CDR3 DNA sequence: TGTGCCAGCAGCCGGCCAGGGGGAAGCGAGACCCAGTACTTC.

The chain has TRBV6-6 and TRBJ2-1; 8 bases fit TRBD1. V shed 5 bases, J shed 3 bases, and the junction held 9 bases outside the gene matches. The CDR3 contains 16 residues. Germline lookup yields CDR1 MNHNY and CDR2 SVGAGI (reference sequence). The CDR3 loop reads CASSPPRRGLYNEQFF. The DNA for the CDR3 is TGTGCCAGCAGTCCTCCCCGCAGGGGGCTCTACAATGAGCAGTTCTTC.

The genes are TRBV7-2 and TRBJ1-1; 7 nucleotides match TRBD1. CDR3 length: 14 residues. The V and J ends lost 3 bases and 5 bases, in that order; junction bases with no gene match: 6. Per germline, CDR1 SGHTA and CDR2 FQGNSA. CDR3 DNA sequence: TGTGCCAGCAGCTTCCGACAGGGTTGGACTGAAGCTTTCTTT. It codes for CASSFRQGWTEAFF.

The chain carries TRBV7-9 and TRBJ2-1, with 11 bases matching TRBD2. The trim removed 5 bases at V and 6 bases at J, leaving 12 bases unmatched. The germline CDR1 and CDR2 sequences are SEHNR and FQNEAQ (reference sequence). This CDR3 comprises 17 residues. Here the CDR3 reads CASSHLSGGAVGNEQFF. Here the CDR3 DNA reads TGTGCCAGCAGCCACCTTAGCGGGGGGGCTGTAGGCAATGAGCAGTTCTTC.

This chain connects TRBV9 to TRBJ2-7; 12 bases agree with TRBD1. J gave up 2 bases and V 3 bases, and 6 bases lay outside the gene matches. The CDR3 runs 16 residues. CDR1 SGDLS and CDR2 YYNGEE come from the germline V gene. The CDR3 bases are TGTGCCAGCAGCGACGGGACAGGGGGCAGAGCCTACGAGCAGTACTTC. This sequence encodes CASSDGTGGRAYEQYF.